This is a list of T cell receptor beta chains from one sample in a study of lymphopenia after photon versus proton radiotherapy. Profiling relied on immunoSEQ multiplex PCR, and the TCRdb table lists in-frame clones only, not all of them. The repertoire includes about 53,000 clones, 80% to 90% of them detected once, and 29% sits in the top ten. Material: peripheral blood, obtained from a patient treated with photon-based radiotherapy. Receptors originate from a man aged 50 or older with gastric cancer. Each CDR3 is given with its conserved first and last residue. Fields, in order: clone size, D gene, J gene, V gene, CDR3 DNA, CDR3 protein. D genes are given only for firm matches. The size field is filled for only some rows; it gives once, few, many or a size class.

clone_size: .; d_call: .; j_call: TRBJ2-1; v_call: TRBV11-3; cdr3_nt: TGTGCCAGCAGCTCCGGGGGTCGGGGCCAAGGGACGAGAACCTACAATGAGCAGTTCTTC; cdr3_aa: CASSSGGRGQGTRTYNEQFF
clone_size: .; d_call: .; j_call: TRBJ1-3; v_call: TRBV7-2; cdr3_nt: TGTGCCAGCAGCTTAGCGAAGGGCGGACACTCTGGAAACACCATATATTTT; cdr3_aa: CASSLAKGGHSGNTIYF
clone_size: .; d_call: .; j_call: TRBJ2-1; v_call: TRBV28; cdr3_nt: TGTGCCAGCAGGTTAGCGGTCTACAATGAGCAGTTCTTC; cdr3_aa: CASRLAVYNEQFF
clone_size: .; d_call: TRBD1; j_call: TRBJ2-7; v_call: TRBV2; cdr3_nt: TGTGCCAGCACACCGGGACAGGGGTCCTACGAGCAGTACTTC; cdr3_aa: CASTPGQGSYEQYF
clone_size: .; d_call: .; j_call: TRBJ1-1; v_call: TRBV7-3; cdr3_nt: TGTGCCAGCAGCTTCACAAACACTGAAGCTTTCTTT; cdr3_aa: CASSFTNTEAFF
clone_size: .; d_call: .; j_call: TRBJ2-3; v_call: TRBV19; cdr3_nt: TGTGCCAGTAAGGGGACGCGGTTGACGCAGTATTTT; cdr3_aa: CASKGTRLTQYF
clone_size: .; d_call: .; j_call: TRBJ2-3; v_call: TRBV5-6; cdr3_nt: TGTGCCAGCAGCTTGGCTCTACCAGGGGACTTAACAGATACGCAGTATTTT; cdr3_aa: CASSLALPGDLTDTQYF
clone_size: .; d_call: .; j_call: TRBJ2-3; v_call: TRBV5-4; cdr3_nt: TGTGCCAGCAGCCGGACGGCAGATACGCAGTATTTT; cdr3_aa: CASSRTADTQYF
clone_size: .; d_call: TRBD2; j_call: TRBJ2-7; v_call: TRBV5-1; cdr3_nt: TGCGCCAGCAGCTTGGCCCTACGAATAACTAGCGGGAGAGGCGAGCAGTACTTC; cdr3_aa: CASSLALRITSGRGEQYF
clone_size: few; d_call: .; j_call: TRBJ1-4; v_call: TRBV30; cdr3_nt: TGTGCCTGGAGTAGGCCGCCGGATGAAAAACTGTTTTTT; cdr3_aa: CAWSRPPDEKLFF
clone_size: .; d_call: TRBD1; j_call: TRBJ2-4; v_call: TRBV19; cdr3_nt: TGTGCCAGTAGTTCGGGGACAGGGCTTGTGTTAGCCAAAAACATTCAGTACTTC; cdr3_aa: CASSSGTGLVLAKNIQYF
clone_size: .; d_call: TRBD2; j_call: TRBJ2-1; v_call: TRBV11-2; cdr3_nt: TGTGCCAGCAGCTTAACCCAGGGGGCTAGCGGGAGACGGGAGCAGTTCTTC; cdr3_aa: CASSLTQGASGRREQFF
clone_size: .; d_call: .; j_call: TRBJ2-2; v_call: TRBV2; cdr3_nt: TGTGCCAGCAGCGCTTCAAGCGGGAACACCGGGGAGCTGTTTTTT; cdr3_aa: CASSASSGNTGELFF
clone_size: .; d_call: TRBD2; j_call: TRBJ2-1; v_call: TRBV6-5; cdr3_nt: TGTGCCAGCAGTTACCTAGCGGGAGGTACCTACAATGAGCAGTTCTTC; cdr3_aa: CASSYLAGGTYNEQFF
clone_size: .; d_call: .; j_call: TRBJ2-1; v_call: TRBV30; cdr3_nt: TGTGCCTGGAGTGTACACGGATCCTACAATGAGCAGTTCTTC; cdr3_aa: CAWSVHGSYNEQFF
clone_size: .; d_call: TRBD2; j_call: TRBJ2-5; v_call: TRBV11-3; cdr3_nt: TGTGCCAGCAGTCCTGGGACTAGCGGGACCGAAGAGACCCAGTACTTC; cdr3_aa: CASSPGTSGTEETQYF
clone_size: few; d_call: TRBD2; j_call: TRBJ2-1; v_call: TRBV5-6; cdr3_nt: TGTGCCAGCAGCTTGCGTAGGACTAGCGGAAGCGGTGAGCAGTTCTTC; cdr3_aa: CASSLRRTSGSGEQFF
clone_size: .; d_call: .; j_call: TRBJ2-7; v_call: TRBV27; cdr3_nt: TGTGCCAGCAGAGGTGCAGGGTACGAGCAGTACTTC; cdr3_aa: CASRGAGYEQYF
clone_size: .; d_call: .; j_call: TRBJ1-5; v_call: TRBV7-9; cdr3_nt: TGTGCCAGCAGGCCTACAGGGTTTGACAGCAATCAGCCCCAGCATTTT; cdr3_aa: CASRPTGFDSNQPQHF
clone_size: .; d_call: TRBD1; j_call: TRBJ2-1; v_call: TRBV4-3; cdr3_nt: TGCGCCAGCAGCCAAGATCGGACAGGGGGCTACAATGAGCAGTTCTTC; cdr3_aa: CASSQDRTGGYNEQFF
clone_size: .; d_call: .; j_call: TRBJ2-3; v_call: TRBV4-3; cdr3_nt: TGCGCCAGCAGCCCCCTCCAACAGGGTATCACAGATACGCAGTATTTT; cdr3_aa: CASSPLQQGITDTQYF
clone_size: .; d_call: TRBD2; j_call: TRBJ2-3; v_call: TRBV19; cdr3_nt: TGTGCCAGTAGTCGTAGCGGGAGCGGTACAGATACGCAGTATTTT; cdr3_aa: CASSRSGSGTDTQYF
clone_size: .; d_call: TRBD1; j_call: TRBJ1-1; v_call: TRBV11-1; cdr3_nt: TGTGCCAGCAAGAGTGGACAGGGCCATAACACTGAAGCTTTCTTT; cdr3_aa: CASKSGQGHNTEAFF
clone_size: .; d_call: .; j_call: TRBJ1-5; v_call: TRBV7-2; cdr3_nt: TGTGCCAGCAGCTCCCGGGGGGGCGGCGGTGGCAATCAGCCCCAGCATTTT; cdr3_aa: CASSSRGGGGGNQPQHF
clone_size: .; d_call: .; j_call: TRBJ2-7; v_call: TRBV6-1; cdr3_nt: TGCGCCGCCGAGGGGGTACAAACCTACGAGCAGTACTTC; cdr3_aa: CAAEGVQTYEQYF
clone_size: .; d_call: .; j_call: TRBJ2-2; v_call: TRBV2; cdr3_nt: TGTGCCAGCACCCTACCCAAGGGCCAGCCGAACACCGGGGAGCTGTTTTTT; cdr3_aa: CASTLPKGQPNTGELFF
clone_size: .; d_call: .; j_call: TRBJ2-1; v_call: TRBV2; cdr3_nt: TGTGCCAGCAGGAGACAGAGAGACAATGAGCAGTTCTTC; cdr3_aa: CASRRQRDNEQFF
clone_size: .; d_call: .; j_call: TRBJ2-2; v_call: TRBV25-1; cdr3_nt: TGTGCCAGCAGTGGGACTTTTCCCAACACCGGGGGGCTGTTTTTT; cdr3_aa: CASSGTFPNTGGLFF
clone_size: .; d_call: .; j_call: TRBJ2-1; v_call: TRBV19; cdr3_nt: TGTGCCAGTAGTATCTCGGGACTGAATAACAATGAGCAGTTCTTC; cdr3_aa: CASSISGLNNNEQFF
clone_size: .; d_call: TRBD2; j_call: TRBJ2-7; v_call: TRBV5-4; cdr3_nt: TGTGCCAGCAGAGCTAGCGGGAGGGGCGGCGAGCAGTACTTC; cdr3_aa: CASRASGRGGEQYF
clone_size: few; d_call: .; j_call: TRBJ1-1; v_call: TRBV30; cdr3_nt: TGTGCCTGGAGCCATCCCCGGGGAGGCACTGAAGCTTTCTTT; cdr3_aa: CAWSHPRGGTEAFF
clone_size: .; d_call: TRBD2; j_call: TRBJ2-3; v_call: TRBV7-9; cdr3_nt: TGTGCCAGCCAGCCCCGGCAGGGTAGCGGGTCCAGGGCACCAGATACGCAGTATTTT; cdr3_aa: CASQPRQGSGSRAPDTQYF
clone_size: .; d_call: .; j_call: TRBJ2-1; v_call: TRBV30; cdr3_nt: TGTGCCTGGAGTTCCGTGCGGAACTACAATGAGCAGTTCTTC; cdr3_aa: CAWSSVRNYNEQFF
clone_size: few; d_call: .; j_call: TRBJ2-2; v_call: TRBV7-7; cdr3_nt: TGTGCCAGCAGCCCCTCGAACACCGGGGAGCTGTTTTTT; cdr3_aa: CASSPSNTGELFF
clone_size: .; d_call: .; j_call: TRBJ2-7; v_call: TRBV12-5; cdr3_nt: TGTGCTAGTGGTTTGGTAATGGGCACCGCGGCGGAGCAGTACTTC; cdr3_aa: CASGLVMGTAAEQYF
clone_size: .; d_call: TRBD2; j_call: TRBJ2-1; v_call: TRBV5-1; cdr3_nt: TGCGCCAGCAGCTTGGCCCCAGCGGGAGCGTACAATGAGCAGTTCTTC; cdr3_aa: CASSLAPAGAYNEQFF
clone_size: few; d_call: .; j_call: TRBJ1-1; v_call: TRBV5-1; cdr3_nt: TGCGCCAGCAGCTTGGGGCAGGGGTACACTGAAGCTTTCTTT; cdr3_aa: CASSLGQGYTEAFF
clone_size: .; d_call: .; j_call: TRBJ1-1; v_call: TRBV19; cdr3_nt: TGTGCCAGTACTAAGTGGGGTCTGAACACTGAAGCTTTCTTT; cdr3_aa: CASTKWGLNTEAFF
clone_size: .; d_call: TRBD1; j_call: TRBJ2-7; v_call: TRBV5-4; cdr3_nt: TGTGCCAGCAGGGGCGGACAGGGGCCCTACGAGCAGTACTTC; cdr3_aa: CASRGGQGPYEQYF
clone_size: .; d_call: .; j_call: TRBJ2-7; v_call: TRBV9; cdr3_nt: TGTGCCAGCAGCGTCGGGACCACATCCTACGAGCAGTACTTC; cdr3_aa: CASSVGTTSYEQYF
clone_size: .; d_call: .; j_call: TRBJ2-7; v_call: TRBV25-1; cdr3_nt: TGTGCCAGCAGTGCCAGGGGGGGGGCCGAGCAGTACTTC; cdr3_aa: CASSARGGAEQYF
clone_size: .; d_call: .; j_call: TRBJ2-7; v_call: TRBV11-2; cdr3_nt: TGTGCCAGCAGCTTTGGCACCCTCTACGAGCAGTACTTC; cdr3_aa: CASSFGTLYEQYF
clone_size: .; d_call: .; j_call: TRBJ2-7; v_call: TRBV5-1; cdr3_nt: TGCGCCAGCAGCTTGGTCCACAGCTCCTACGAGCAGTACTTC; cdr3_aa: CASSLVHSSYEQYF
clone_size: .; d_call: .; j_call: TRBJ1-1; v_call: TRBV6-6; cdr3_nt: TGTGCCAGCAGCCTGCGGACGGGTTCATTGACTGAAGCTTTCTTT; cdr3_aa: CASSLRTGSLTEAFF
clone_size: .; d_call: .; j_call: TRBJ2-1; v_call: TRBV10-2; cdr3_nt: TGCGCCAGCAGTCCAACAGACAATGAGCAGTTCTTC; cdr3_aa: CASSPTDNEQFF
clone_size: .; d_call: .; j_call: TRBJ2-7; v_call: TRBV7-6; cdr3_nt: TGTGCCAGCAGCTTGGCCGACTCTGGGGAGTCCAGGTACTTC; cdr3_aa: CASSLADSGESRYF
clone_size: .; d_call: TRBD1; j_call: TRBJ1-4; v_call: TRBV28; cdr3_nt: TGTGCCAGCAGTCAGACAGGGGTAGATGAAAAACTGTTTTTT; cdr3_aa: CASSQTGVDEKLFF
clone_size: few; d_call: .; j_call: TRBJ2-5; v_call: TRBV6-1; cdr3_nt: TGTGCCAGCAGTGGTTCGGGAACGTACCAAGAGACCCAGTACTTC; cdr3_aa: CASSGSGTYQETQYF
clone_size: once; d_call: TRBD2; j_call: TRBJ2-3; v_call: TRBV7-9; cdr3_nt: TGTGCCAGCAGCCATAGCGGGAGGGCCAAGGGGGATACGCAGTATTTT; cdr3_aa: CASSHSGRAKGDTQYF